The 30 T cell receptor beta chains given below trace back to one sample, sequenced in a study of T-cell reconstitution after alpha-beta-depleted transplantation in children. Unique molecular identifiers tagged the TCRbeta library. One entry per CDR3 protein results from TCRdb running MiXCR on the PCR reads. The sample lists over 400,000 distinct CDR3 sequences; around 13% were seen once. Sample: PBMCs from the stem cell graft donor, taken from the stem cell graft. These receptors all stem from a human donor who donated a stem cell graft to a child with combined immunodeficiency.

This clonotype was observed at least ten times. The gene calls are TRBV30 and TRBJ2-3, with no clear D. The V gene's germline CDR1 is GTSNPN and CDR2 SVGIG (reference sequence). Trimming shortened V by 0 bases and J by 4 bases, and 5 bases separated the two germline ends. The CDR3 runs to 12 residues. CDR3 sequence reads: CAWSVGSDTQYF. DNA for the CDR3: TGTGCCTGGAGTGTCGGTTCAGATACGCAGTATTTT.

This clonotype showed up just a few times. The chain combines TRBV9 with TRBJ2-5; D unresolved. This CDR3 is built from 14 residues. CDR1 and CDR2 from the germline V gene are SGDLS and YYNGEE. V shed 2 bases and J shed 4 bases, with 12 bases lying between them. The CDR3 DNA reads as TGTGCCAGCAGCGTTTTTCCACGGGTAGAGACCCAGTACTTC. Translating gives CASSVFPRVETQYF. The full variable domain, its missing parts supplied by reference TRBV9 and TRBJ2-5, is DSGVTQTPKHLITATGQRVTLRCSPRSGDLSVYWYQQSLDQGLQFLIQYYNGEERAKGNILERFSAQQFPDLHSELNLSSLELGDSALYFCASSVFPRVETQYFGPGTRLLVL.

Many counts were recorded for this clonotype. This chain uses TRBV9 with TRBJ2-2, with D possibly matching TRBD2 (7 bases). The CDR3 extends over 18 amino acids. V lost 0 bases and J 4 bases, leaving 19 bases between the germline ends. Germline assignment: CDR1 SGDLS and CDR2 YYNGEE. The chain's CDR3 is CASSVADGGPIITGELFF. CDR3 bases: TGTGCCAGCAGCGTAGCTGACGGGGGGCCTATTATCACCGGGGAGCTGTTTTTT. The full variable domain, its missing parts supplied by reference TRBV9 and TRBJ2-2, is DSGVTQTPKHLITATGQRVTLRCSPRSGDLSVYWYQQSLDQGLQFLIQYYNGEERAKGNILERFSAQQFPDLHSELNLSSLELGDSALYFCASSVADGGPIITGELFFGEGSRLTVL.

The chain combines TRBV6-1 with TRBJ1-5, with unresolved D. This CDR3 contains 13 residues. V was clipped by 1 base and J by 6 bases, with 7 bases between them. Germline V lookup: CDR1 MNHNS, CDR2 SASEGT. The CDR3 reads CASSEERRQPQHF. The CDR3, as DNA: TGTGCCAGCAGTGAAGAAAGGCGTCAGCCCCAGCATTTT.

This clonotype was counted between two and nine times. V and J are TRBV4-2 and TRBJ2-7, with D unclear. Per the germline V gene, CDR1 is LGHNA and CDR2 is YNFKEQ. This CDR3 spans 12 amino acids. Trimming removed 0 bases from V and 5 bases from J, with 5 bases in between. The DNA of the CDR3 is TGTGCCAGCAGCCAAGATTCCGACGAGCAGTACTTC. Translating gives CASSQDSDEQYF.

This clonotype was found a few times. The chain combines TRBV7-9 with TRBJ2-7, with TRBD2 matching over 7 bases. CDR1 is SEHNR, CDR2 FQNEAQ, per germline (reference sequence). V lost 3 bases and J lost 3; bases outside the gene matches: 5. The CDR3 contains 14 residues. For the CDR3, the DNA is TGTGCCAGCAGCTTGGGGACTATCAACTACGAGCAGTACTTC. Protein product: CASSLGTINYEQYF.

This clonotype appeared a few times. The chain links TRBV6-2 or TRBV6-3 to TRBJ2-2; D possibly corresponds to TRBD2 (5 bases). CDR3 length: 13 residues. Germline V gives CDR1 MNHEY, CDR2 SVGEGT. V was cut by 2 bases and J by 10 bases, with 11 bases left in between. The chain's CDR3 is CASSYGREKELFF. The CDR3 coding sequence is TGTGCCAGCAGTTACGGAAGGGAGAAGGAGCTGTTTTTT.

This clonotype has just a few counts. The V gene is TRBV12-3 or TRBV12-4, the J gene TRBJ2-2; D is undetermined. The CDR3 contains 17 residues. V was pared by 6 bases and J by 2 bases, with 19 bases between. The CDR3 sequence: CASRGWEGYLNTGELFF. DNA of the CDR3: TGTGCCAGCAGAGGGTGGGAAGGCTACTTAAACACCGGGGAGCTGTTTTTT.

The rearrangement links TRBV11-3 to TRBJ1-2, with 8 bases lining up with TRBD1. CDR1 is SGHNT and CDR2 is YENEEA in the germline V gene. V shed 2 bases and J 8 bases; nucleotides not matched to a gene: 16. The CDR3 spans 17 residues. As DNA, the CDR3 is TGTGCCAGCAGCTTACCCCTCGGGCAGGGGGCGGTTCGAGGCTACACCTTC. This encodes CASSLPLGQGAVRGYTF.

This clonotype was seen at least ten times. One end of the junction fails to match germline, which may point to a read error. The DNA of the CDR3 is TGCGCCAGCAGCTATCCTAGCACAGATACGCAGTATTTT. Translation: CASSYPSTDTQYF. The chain is built from TRBV6-6 and TRBJ2-3; D is ambiguous. CDR3 length equals 13 residues. CDR1 and CDR2 (germline): MNHNY, SVGAGI (reference sequence).

This chain uses TRBV12-3 or TRBV12-4 with TRBJ2-1, with 10 bases matching TRBD2. V lost 4 bases, J lost 5 bases, and 11 bases stayed unmatched. The CDR3 has 17 residues. Here the CDR3 DNA reads TGTGCCAGCAGTTCCCGACTAGCGGGTGATAAAGACAATGAGCAGTTCTTC. Translation gives CASSSRLAGDKDNEQFF.

The chain joins TRBV12-3 or TRBV12-4 to TRBJ1-5; D unresolved. This CDR3 is built from 16 residues. Between the trimmed V and J ends, which lost 6 bases and 2 bases, there was a span of 17 bases. CDR3 bases: TGTGCCAGCAGCACCCTGGAACCCAAGGGCAATCAGCCCCAGCATTTT. Residues: CASSTLEPKGNQPQHF.

This chain uses TRBV10-3 with TRBJ1-1, with TRBD1 as a possible D gene (5 bases). From germline, CDR1 is ENHRY and CDR2 SYGVKD. The CDR3 contains 13 residues. Trimming removed 7 bases at V and 1 base at J, with 10 bases between. CDR3 DNA sequence: TGTGCCATCAATCTAGACAGGAACACTGAAGCTTTCTTT. Its protein is CAINLDRNTEAFF.

This clonotype was seen ten or more times. The rearrangement links TRBV29-1 to TRBJ2-1; D remains ambiguous. The germline CDR1 and CDR2 sequences are SQVTM and ANQGSEA. The CDR3 contains 13 residues. The V end was cut by 5 bases, the J end by 0 bases, with 8 bases between. The CDR3 coding sequence is TGCAGCGTTTCCGTGAGCTCCTACAATGAGCAGTTCTTC. This sequence encodes CSVSVSSYNEQFF.

This clonotype was detected a few times. The chain recombines TRBV27 with TRBJ1-4; unclear D gene. Germline V gene lookup returns CDR1 MNHEY and CDR2 SMNVEV (reference sequence). The CDR3 has 16 residues. V dropped 3 bases and J dropped 8 bases, with 19 bases sitting between them. The CDR3 DNA is TGTGCCAGCAGTTTGGCAGCGGGCCCCCCGAGCGAAAAACTGTTTTTT. This encodes CASSLAAGPPSEKLFF.

This CDR3 reads CSASDYKQGLGSNQPQHF. The CDR3 bases are TGCAGTGCTAGTGATTACAAACAGGGTCTCGGGAGCAATCAGCCCCAGCATTTT. This sequence joins TRBV20-1 and TRBJ1-5; D may be TRBD1 (6 bases). Germline V gene sequence: CDR1 DFQATT, CDR2 SNEGSKA (reference sequence). Trimming pared 3 bases from V and 1 base from J, leaving 22 bases between. This CDR3 comprises 18 residues.

Details on this clonotype: The CDR3 ends on some other residue instead of the conserved phenylalanine or tryptophan, so this is likely a read error. The chain couples TRBV6-1 to TRBJ1-1, with D possibly matching TRBD1 (6 bases). CDR1 is MNHNS, CDR2 SASEGT, per germline. V was trimmed by 6 bases and J by 5 bases, leaving 13 bases between them. This CDR3 has 13 residues. CDR3 in DNA: TGTGCCAGCAGCCCTTATAGGGGGACTGAAGCTTTCTGT. It specifies CASSPYRGTEAFC.

This clonotype was observed a few times. CDR3 DNA: TGTGCCAGCAGTTTTTATTTGCAGCCCCAGCATTTT. Translation gives CASSFYLQPQHF. The chain carries TRBV12-3 or TRBV12-4 and TRBJ1-5; D gene ambiguous. The CDR3 spans 12 residues. V lost 3 bases to trimming and J lost 7 bases, with 7 bases between them.

This clonotype has ten or more counts. Written as DNA, the CDR3 is TGCAGTGCTTCCACTAGCGGGATGTTTGAAGATACGCAGTATTTT. It specifies CSASTSGMFEDTQYF. V and J are TRBV20-1 and TRBJ2-3, with TRBD2 matching 10 bases. This CDR3 comprises 15 residues. V was clipped by 5 bases and J by 5 bases; unmatched bases: 10. Germline loops: CDR1 DFQATT, CDR2 SNEGSKA (reference sequence).

About this clonotype: One end of the junction is discordant with germline, which a read error may explain. The rearrangement links TRBV5-6 to TRBJ2-5, with 9 bases matching TRBD2. The germline V gene encodes CDR1 SGHDT and CDR2 YYEEEE. The CDR3 consists of 16 residues. The CDR3 region is CASRTLLAGPQETQHF. The CDR3 nucleotides are TGTGCCAGCAGGACCCTCCTAGCGGGACCCCAAGAGACCCAGCACTTC. Together with reference TRBV5-6 and TRBJ2-5, the CDR3 gives the full variable domain: DAGVTQSPTHLIKTRGQQVTLRCSPKSGHDTVSWYQQALGQGPQFIFQYYEEEERQRGNFPDRFSGHQFPNYSSELNVNALLLGDSALYLCASRTLLAGPQETQHFGPGTRLLVL.

This chain uses TRBV29-1 with TRBJ2-7; 10 bases line up with TRBD1. V lost 3 bases to trimming and J lost 5 bases; unmatched junction nucleotides: 10. Germline V CDR1 and CDR2: SQVTM, ANQGSEA. This CDR3 region has 15 residues. The CDR3, as DNA: TGCAGCGTTGATTCGGGACAGGGGCCCTTCAACGAGCAGTACTTC. This codes for CSVDSGQGPFNEQYF.

This clonotype was picked up a small number of times. This chain connects TRBV2 to TRBJ2-7; 9 nucleotides line up with TRBD1. Looked up from germline, CDR1 is SNHLY and CDR2 is FYNNEI. The CDR3 runs 14 residues. With V trimmed by 6 bases and J by 4 bases, 7 bases remained unmatched. The DNA of the CDR3 is TGTGCCAGCAGGTTCCGGGACAGGGTATACGAGCAGTACTTC. This gives the protein CASRFRDRVYEQYF. Supplemented by reference TRBV2 and TRBJ2-7, the full variable domain reads EPEVTQTPSHQVTQMGQEVILRCVPISNHLYFYWYRQILGQKVEFLVSFYNNEISEKSEIFDDQFSVERPDGSNFTLKIRSTKLEDSAMYFCASRFRDRVYEQYFGPGTRLTVT.

Only a few counts were recorded for this clonotype. J is TRBJ1-1 and V is TRBV12-3 or TRBV12-4; the match to TRBD1 covers 7 bases. CDR3 length: 14 amino acids. V shed 8 bases and J 3 bases; nucleotides not matched to a gene: 9. The CDR3 sequence: CASDRELGYTEAFF. As DNA, the CDR3 is TGTGCCAGCGACAGGGAATTGGGTTACACTGAAGCTTTCTTT.

A few counts support this clonotype. The chain is built from TRBV6-1 and TRBJ1-3; D unresolved. Trimming took 4 bases from V and 0 from J, leaving 7 bases between them. The germline V gene has CDR1 MNHNS and CDR2 SASEGT. The CDR3 totals 14 residues. CDR3 region: CASSAGSSGNTIYF. CDR3 nucleotides: TGTGCCAGCAGTGCCGGGTCCTCTGGAAACACCATATATTTT.

This clonotype was detected a few times. The J gene is TRBJ2-3, the V gene TRBV7-2; D gene ambiguous. CDR3 length: 15 amino acids. Germline CDR1 reads SGHTA; CDR2 reads FQGNSA. V was clipped by 5 bases and J by 5 bases, with 17 bases between them. The CDR3 sequence: CASSPPSPPRDTQYF. CDR3 DNA sequence: TGTGCCAGCAGCCCGCCTTCACCCCCCAGAGATACGCAGTATTTT.

This clonotype occurred many times. V is TRBV7-8 and J is TRBJ2-3, with a possible D match to TRBD2 (5 bases). This CDR3 has 14 residues. With 2 bases removed from V and 1 base from J, the gap between germline ends came to 7 bases. Germline CDR1 is SGHVS and CDR2 is FQNEAQ. The chain's CDR3 is CASSLFGGTDTQYF. The CDR3 DNA reads TGTGCCAGCAGCTTATTCGGGGGCACAGATACGCAGTATTTT.

This clonotype was found many times. The chain recombines TRBV10-2 with TRBJ2-7; D possibly matches TRBD1 or TRBD2 (7 bases each). Per germline, CDR1 WSHSY and CDR2 SAAADI. The CDR3 consists of 16 residues. V was trimmed by 3 bases and J by 1 base, leaving 16 bases between them. This CDR3 is CASSDMGGGRSYEQYF. In DNA form, the CDR3 reads TGCGCCAGCAGTGATATGGGAGGGGGCAGGTCCTACGAGCAGTACTTC.

CDR3 sequence reads: CASSPGTGHVGNEQFF. CDR3 bases: TGTGCCAGCAGCCCGGGGACAGGCCACGTAGGGAATGAGCAGTTCTTC. The J gene is TRBJ2-1, the V gene TRBV13, with 8 bases identical to TRBD1. Germline assignment: CDR1 PRHDT and CDR2 FYEKMQ (reference sequence). V dropped 5 bases and J dropped 7; count of bases not matched to a gene: 13. CDR3 length: 16 amino acids. Filled out from reference TRBV13 and TRBJ2-1, the complete variable domain reads AAGVIQSPRHLIKEKRETATLKCYPIPRHDTVYWYQQGPGQDPQFLISFYEKMQSDKGSIPDRFSAQQFSDYHSELNMSSLELGDSALYFCASSPGTGHVGNEQFFGPGTRLTVL.

V gene TRBV29-1 combines with J gene TRBJ1-1, with D unresolved. This CDR3 has 12 residues. Trimming pared 3 bases from V and 2 bases from J, leaving 7 bases between. Germline lookup yields CDR1 SQVTM and CDR2 ANQGSEA. The CDR3 nucleotides are TGCAGCGTTGAGGAGGGAAACACTGAAGCTTTCTTT. Translated, it gives CSVEEGNTEAFF.

This clonotype was seen many times. The CDR3 nucleotides read TGCAGTGCTCTAAGGACTAGCGGGAGCAATGAGCAGTTCTTC. Encoded protein: CSALRTSGSNEQFF. The chain combines TRBV20-1 with TRBJ2-1; 13 positions agree with TRBD2. This CDR3 region has 14 residues. V lost 5 bases to trimming and J lost 6 bases; unmatched junction nucleotides: 4. Germline V gene sequence: CDR1 DFQATT, CDR2 SNEGSKA (reference sequence).